This TCR beta chain was recovered during a study of cytomegalovirus exposure and HLA in healthy donors. Study-wide results and caveats: Reports showed the classifier diagnosing cytomegalovirus status with high specificity and sensitivity. Within the data, a cluster of highly shared sequence variants was likely a sequencing artifact. A later analysis revealed that TCR association rates differed between HLA loci, peaking at DRB1 and bottoming out at HLA-C. Compared with the roughly 700-donor mean, an Asian-associated ancestry cluster reportedly had fewer N-insertions, according to a later analysis.

In the PCR, 60 Vbeta and 13 Jbeta primers were used. Generated by immunoSEQ multiplex PCR, the TCRdb table keeps only in-frame clones and is missing some. The data hold approximately 110,000 clones, with around 75% observed a single time. The CDR3 is made up of 15 amino acids. Per germline, CDR1 SEHNR and CDR2 FQNEAQ (reference sequence). Trimming pared 6 bases from V and 2 bases from J, leaving 11 bases between. This clone was counted between two and nine times. The target antigen is unknown. V gene TRBV7-9 combines with J gene TRBJ2-6; D unclear. The sequenced sample consisted of PBMCs. The TCR originated in a man in his 60s in good health and CMV-seropositive. The CDR3 DNA sequence: TGTGCCAGCAGTTTGAGAGGAACTGGGGCCAACGTCCTGACTTTC. Encoded protein: CASSLRGTGANVLTF.